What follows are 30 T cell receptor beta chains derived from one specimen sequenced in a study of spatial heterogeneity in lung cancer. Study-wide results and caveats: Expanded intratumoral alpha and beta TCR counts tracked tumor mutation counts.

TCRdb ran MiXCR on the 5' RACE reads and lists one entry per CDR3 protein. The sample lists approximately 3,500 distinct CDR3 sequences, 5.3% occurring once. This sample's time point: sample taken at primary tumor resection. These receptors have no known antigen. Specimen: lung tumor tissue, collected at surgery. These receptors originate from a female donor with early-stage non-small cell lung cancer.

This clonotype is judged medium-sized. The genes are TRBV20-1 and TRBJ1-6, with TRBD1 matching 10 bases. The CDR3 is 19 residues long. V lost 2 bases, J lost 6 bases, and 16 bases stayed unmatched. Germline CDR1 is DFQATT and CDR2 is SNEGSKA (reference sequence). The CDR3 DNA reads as TGCAGTGCTAGATTGTGGGGAGACAGGGGGCAGAGGTCTAATTCACCCCTCCACTTT. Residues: CSARLWGDRGQRSNSPLHF.

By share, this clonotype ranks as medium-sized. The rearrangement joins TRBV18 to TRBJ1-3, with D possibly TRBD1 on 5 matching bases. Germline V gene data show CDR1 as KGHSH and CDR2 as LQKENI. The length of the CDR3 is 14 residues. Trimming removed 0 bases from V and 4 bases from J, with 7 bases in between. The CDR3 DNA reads TGTGCCAGCTCACCACCGACAGCCGGAAACACCATATATTTT. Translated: CASSPPTAGNTIYF.

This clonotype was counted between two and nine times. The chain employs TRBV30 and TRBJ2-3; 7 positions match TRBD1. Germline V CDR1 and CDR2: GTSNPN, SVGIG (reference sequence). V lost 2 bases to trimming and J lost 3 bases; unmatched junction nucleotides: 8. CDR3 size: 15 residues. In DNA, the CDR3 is TGTGCCTGGAGTAGAACCGGGACAGTGACAGATACGCAGTATTTT. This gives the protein CAWSRTGTVTDTQYF.

For the CDR3, the DNA is TGTGCCCCGGGGACCTCGGGACGCCTGGAGACCCAGTACTTC. Amino acids: CAPGTSGRLETQYF. The V call is TRBV6-2 or TRBV6-3, the J call TRBJ2-5; tentatively, D is TRBD1 or TRBD2 (5 bases each). Germline CDR1 reads MNHEY; CDR2 reads SVGEGT. The CDR3 contains 14 residues. V was trimmed by 11 bases and J by 5 bases, leaving 21 bases between them.

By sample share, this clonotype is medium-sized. The CDR3 reads CASSSKRTGEEAFF. The CDR3 nucleotides read TGTGCCAGCAGCTCGAAAAGGACAGGGGAAGAAGCTTTCTTT. This chain connects TRBV7-8 to TRBJ1-1; 9 bases line up with TRBD1. The CDR3 covers 14 residues. V lost 4 bases to trimming and J lost 8 bases; unmatched junction nucleotides: 8. Germline V gives CDR1 SGHVS, CDR2 FQNEAQ.

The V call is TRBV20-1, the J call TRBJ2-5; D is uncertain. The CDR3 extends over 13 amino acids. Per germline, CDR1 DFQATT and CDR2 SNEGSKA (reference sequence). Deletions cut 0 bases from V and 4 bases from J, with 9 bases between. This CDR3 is CSARDSWGETQYF. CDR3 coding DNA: TGCAGTGCTAGAGACTCCTGGGGAGAGACCCAGTACTTC.

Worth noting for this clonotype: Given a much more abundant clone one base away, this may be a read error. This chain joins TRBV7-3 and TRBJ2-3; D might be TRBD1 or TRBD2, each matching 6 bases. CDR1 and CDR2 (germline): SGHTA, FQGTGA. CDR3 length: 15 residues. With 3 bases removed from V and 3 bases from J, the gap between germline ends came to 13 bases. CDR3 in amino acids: CASSLLGGGTDTQYF. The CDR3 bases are TGTGCCAGCAGCTTGCTAGGGGGAGGAACAGATACGCAGTATTTT.

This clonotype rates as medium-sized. In nucleotides, the CDR3 is TGTGCCTACATACCGGGACAGGAGCAAGAGACCCAGTACTTC. Its translation is CAYIPGQEQETQYF. The chain links TRBV30 to TRBJ2-5; TRBD1 matches at 8 bases. V dropped 7 bases and J dropped 2; count of bases not matched to a gene: 9. Germline assignment: CDR1 GTSNPN and CDR2 SVGIG (reference sequence). This CDR3 has 14 residues.

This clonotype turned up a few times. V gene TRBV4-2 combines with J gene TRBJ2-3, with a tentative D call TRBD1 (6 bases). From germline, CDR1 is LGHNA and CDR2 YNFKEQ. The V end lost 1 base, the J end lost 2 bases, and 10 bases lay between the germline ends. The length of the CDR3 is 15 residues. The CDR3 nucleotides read TGTGCCAGCAGCCAAGTCCAGGGGACCACAGATACGCAGTATTTT. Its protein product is CASSQVQGTTDTQYF.

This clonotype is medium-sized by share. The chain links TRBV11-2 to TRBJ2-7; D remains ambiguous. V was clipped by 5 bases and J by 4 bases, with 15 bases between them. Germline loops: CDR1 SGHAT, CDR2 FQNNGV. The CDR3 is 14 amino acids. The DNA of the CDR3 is TGTGCCAGCAGCCAAGGGTCTTCAGGTTACGAGCAGTACTTC. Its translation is CASSQGSSGYEQYF.

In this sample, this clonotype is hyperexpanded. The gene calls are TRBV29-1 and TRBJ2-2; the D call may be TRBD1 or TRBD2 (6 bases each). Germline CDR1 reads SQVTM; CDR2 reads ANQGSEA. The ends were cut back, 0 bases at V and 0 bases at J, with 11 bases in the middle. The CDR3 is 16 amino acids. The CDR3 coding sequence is TGCAGCGTTGAAGATCCGGAGGGGGCGAACACCGGGGAGCTGTTTTTT. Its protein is CSVEDPEGANTGELFF.

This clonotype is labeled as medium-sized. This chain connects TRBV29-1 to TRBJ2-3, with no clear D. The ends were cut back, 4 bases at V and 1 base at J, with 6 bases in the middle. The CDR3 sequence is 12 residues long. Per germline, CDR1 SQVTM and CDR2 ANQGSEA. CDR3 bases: TGCAGCGTTGCCGGTGGCACAGATACGCAGTATTTT. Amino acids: CSVAGGTDTQYF.

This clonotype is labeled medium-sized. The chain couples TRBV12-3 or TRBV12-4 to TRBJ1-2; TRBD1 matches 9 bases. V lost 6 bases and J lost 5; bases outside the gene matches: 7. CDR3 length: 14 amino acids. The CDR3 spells CASSPGQGRYGYTF. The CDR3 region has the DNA TGTGCCAGCAGCCCGGGACAGGGTCGATATGGCTACACCTTC.

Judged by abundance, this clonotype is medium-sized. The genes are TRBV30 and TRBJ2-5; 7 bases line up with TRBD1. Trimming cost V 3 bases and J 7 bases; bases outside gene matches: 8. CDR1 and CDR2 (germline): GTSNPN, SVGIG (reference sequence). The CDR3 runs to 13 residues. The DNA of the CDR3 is TGTGCCTGGAGATACAGGGGACGCCTGACCCAGTACTTC. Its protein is CAWRYRGRLTQYF.

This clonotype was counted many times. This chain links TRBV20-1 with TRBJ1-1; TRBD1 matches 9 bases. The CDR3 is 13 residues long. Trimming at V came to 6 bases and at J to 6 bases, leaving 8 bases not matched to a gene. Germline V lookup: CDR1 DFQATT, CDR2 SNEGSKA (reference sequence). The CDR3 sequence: CSAEGTGGAEAFF. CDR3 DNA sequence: TGCAGTGCCGAAGGTACAGGGGGCGCTGAAGCTTTCTTT.

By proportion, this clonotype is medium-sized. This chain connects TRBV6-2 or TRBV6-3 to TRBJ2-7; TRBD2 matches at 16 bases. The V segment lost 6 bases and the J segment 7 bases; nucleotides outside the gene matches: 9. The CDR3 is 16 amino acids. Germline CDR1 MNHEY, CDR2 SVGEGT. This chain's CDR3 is CASRSGTSGRAREQYF. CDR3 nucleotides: TGTGCCAGCAGATCCGGGACTAGCGGGAGGGCCCGGGAGCAGTACTTC.

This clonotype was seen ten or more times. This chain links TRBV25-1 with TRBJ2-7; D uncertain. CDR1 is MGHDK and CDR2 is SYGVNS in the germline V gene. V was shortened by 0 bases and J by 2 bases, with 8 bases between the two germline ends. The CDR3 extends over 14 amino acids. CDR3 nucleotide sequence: TGTGCCAGCAGTGAATATTCACAGCCCTACGAGCAGTACTTC. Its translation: CASSEYSQPYEQYF.

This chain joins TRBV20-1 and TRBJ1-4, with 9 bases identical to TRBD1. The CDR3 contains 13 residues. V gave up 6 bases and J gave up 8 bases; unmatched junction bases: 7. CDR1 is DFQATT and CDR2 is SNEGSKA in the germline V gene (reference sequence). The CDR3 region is CSAPGTGKEKLFF. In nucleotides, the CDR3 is TGCAGTGCCCCCGGGACAGGGAAAGAAAAACTGTTTTTT.

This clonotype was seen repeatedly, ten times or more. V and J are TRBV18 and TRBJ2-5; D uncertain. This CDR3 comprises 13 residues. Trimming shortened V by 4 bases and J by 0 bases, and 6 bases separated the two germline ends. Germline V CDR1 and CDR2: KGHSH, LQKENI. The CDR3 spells CASSQGYQETQYF. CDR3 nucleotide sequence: TGTGCCAGCTCACAAGGATACCAAGAGACCCAGTACTTC.

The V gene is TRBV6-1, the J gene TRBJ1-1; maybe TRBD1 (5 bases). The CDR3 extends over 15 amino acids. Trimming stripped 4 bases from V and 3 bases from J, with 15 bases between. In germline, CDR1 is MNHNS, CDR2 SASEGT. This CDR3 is CASSVDRKIHTEAFF. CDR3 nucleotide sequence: TGTGCCAGCAGTGTCGACAGAAAGATACACACTGAAGCTTTCTTT.

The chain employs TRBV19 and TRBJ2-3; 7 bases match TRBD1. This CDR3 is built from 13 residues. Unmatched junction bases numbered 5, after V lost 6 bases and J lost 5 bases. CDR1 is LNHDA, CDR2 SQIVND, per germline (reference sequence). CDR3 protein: CASRAGGRDTQYF. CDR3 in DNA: TGTGCCAGTAGAGCAGGGGGTAGAGATACGCAGTATTTT. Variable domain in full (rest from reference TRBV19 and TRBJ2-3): DGGITQSPKYLFRKEGQNVTLSCEQNLNHDAMYWYRQDPGQGLRLIYYSQIVNDFQKGDIAEGYSVSREKKESFPLTVTSAQKNPTAFYLCASRAGGRDTQYFGPGTRLTVL.

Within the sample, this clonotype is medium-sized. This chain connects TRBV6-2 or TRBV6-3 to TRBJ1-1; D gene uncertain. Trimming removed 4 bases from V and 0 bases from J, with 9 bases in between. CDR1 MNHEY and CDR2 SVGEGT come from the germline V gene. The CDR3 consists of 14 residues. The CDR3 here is CASSFLSMNTEAFF. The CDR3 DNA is TGTGCCAGCAGTTTCCTCAGCATGAACACTGAAGCTTTCTTT.

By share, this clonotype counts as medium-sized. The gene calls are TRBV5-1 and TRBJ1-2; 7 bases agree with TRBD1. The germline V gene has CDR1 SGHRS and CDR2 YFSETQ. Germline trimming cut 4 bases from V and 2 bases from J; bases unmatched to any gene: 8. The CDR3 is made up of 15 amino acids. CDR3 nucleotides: TGCGCCAGCAGCACAGGGGCGCGGGGGAACTATGGCTACACCTTC. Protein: CASSTGARGNYGYTF.

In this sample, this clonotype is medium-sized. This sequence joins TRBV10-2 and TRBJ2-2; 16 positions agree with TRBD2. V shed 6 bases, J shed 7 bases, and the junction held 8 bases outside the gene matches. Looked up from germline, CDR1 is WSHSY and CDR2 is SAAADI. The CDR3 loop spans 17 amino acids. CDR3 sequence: CASSKGLAGGPVGELFF. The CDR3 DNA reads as TGCGCCAGCAGCAAGGGACTAGCGGGGGGGCCCGTCGGGGAGCTGTTTTTT.

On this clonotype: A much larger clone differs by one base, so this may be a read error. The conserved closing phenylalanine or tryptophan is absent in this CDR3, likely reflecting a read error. CDR3 DNA sequence: TGTGCCAGCAGCTTCGGGGCCGCAGGGGCTGGGGCCAACGTCCTGACTCTC. It is translated as CASSFGAAGAGANVLTL. The chain joins TRBV11-2 to TRBJ2-6, with D possibly being TRBD1 (6 bases). Germline CDR1 is SGHAT and CDR2 is FQNNGV. Between the trimmed V and J ends, which lost 3 bases and 2 bases, there was a span of 14 bases. The CDR3 spans 17 residues.

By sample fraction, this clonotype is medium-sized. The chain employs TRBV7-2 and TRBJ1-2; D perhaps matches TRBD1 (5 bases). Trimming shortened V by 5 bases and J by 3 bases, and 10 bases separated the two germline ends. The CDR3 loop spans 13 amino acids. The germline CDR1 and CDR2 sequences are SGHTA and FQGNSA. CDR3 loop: CASSPGRHYGYTF. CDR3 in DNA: TGTGCCAGCAGCCCGGGACGGCACTATGGCTACACCTTC. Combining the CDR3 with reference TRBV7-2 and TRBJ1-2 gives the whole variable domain GAGVSQSPSNKVTEKGKDVELRCDPISGHTALYWYRQSLGQGLEFLIYFQGNSAPDKSGLPSDRFSAERTGGSVSTLTIQRTQQEDSAVYLCASSPGRHYGYTFGSGTRLTVV.

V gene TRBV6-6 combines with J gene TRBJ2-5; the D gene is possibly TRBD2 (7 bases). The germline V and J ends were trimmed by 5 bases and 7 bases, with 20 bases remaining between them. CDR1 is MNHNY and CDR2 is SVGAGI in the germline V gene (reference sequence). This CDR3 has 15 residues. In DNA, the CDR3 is TGTGCCAGCAGTAAAGGGGGACTATCCGTGGGGACCCAGTACTTC. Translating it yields CASSKGGLSVGTQYF.

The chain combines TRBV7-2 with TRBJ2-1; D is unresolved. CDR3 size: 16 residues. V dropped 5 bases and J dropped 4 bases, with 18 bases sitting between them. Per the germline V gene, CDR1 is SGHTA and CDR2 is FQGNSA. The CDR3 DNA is TGTGCCAGCAGCCGCCGTGGGGTCAGCTCGTACAATGAGCAGTTCTTC. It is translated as CASSRRGVSSYNEQFF.

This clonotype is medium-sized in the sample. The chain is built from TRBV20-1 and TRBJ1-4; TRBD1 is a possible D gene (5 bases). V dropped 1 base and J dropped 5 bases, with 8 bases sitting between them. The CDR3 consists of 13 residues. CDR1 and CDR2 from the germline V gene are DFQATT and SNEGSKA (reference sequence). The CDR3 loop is CSARGGGNEKLFF. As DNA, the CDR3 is TGCAGTGCTAGAGGGGGCGGGAATGAAAAACTGTTTTTT.

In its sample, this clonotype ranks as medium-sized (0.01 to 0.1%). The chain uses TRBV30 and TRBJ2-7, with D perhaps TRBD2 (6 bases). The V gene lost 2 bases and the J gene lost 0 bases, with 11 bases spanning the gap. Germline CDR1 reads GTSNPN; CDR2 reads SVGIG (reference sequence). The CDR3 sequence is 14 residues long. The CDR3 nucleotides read TGTGCCTGGAGTTCTGGAGGGAGCTCCTACGAGCAGTACTTC. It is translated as CAWSSGGSSYEQYF.